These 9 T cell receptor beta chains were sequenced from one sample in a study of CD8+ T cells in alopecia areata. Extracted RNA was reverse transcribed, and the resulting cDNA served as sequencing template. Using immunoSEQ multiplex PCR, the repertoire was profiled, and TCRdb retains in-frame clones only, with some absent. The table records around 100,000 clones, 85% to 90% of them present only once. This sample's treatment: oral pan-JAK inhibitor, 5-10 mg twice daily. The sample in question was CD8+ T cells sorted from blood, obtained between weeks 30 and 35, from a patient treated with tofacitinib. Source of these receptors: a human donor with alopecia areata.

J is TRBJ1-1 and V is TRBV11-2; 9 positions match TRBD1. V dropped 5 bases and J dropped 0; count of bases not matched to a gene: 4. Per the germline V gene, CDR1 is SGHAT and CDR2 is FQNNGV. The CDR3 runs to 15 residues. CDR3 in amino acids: CASSEGQGMNTEAFF. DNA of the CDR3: TGTGCCAGCAGCGAAGGACAGGGGATGAACACTGAAGCTTTCTTT. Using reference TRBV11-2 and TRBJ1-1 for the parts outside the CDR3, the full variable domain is EAGVAQSPRYKIIEKRQSVAFWCNPISGHATLYWYQQILGQGPKLLIQFQNNGVVDDSQLPKDRFSAERLKGVDSTLKIQPAKLEDSAVYLCASSEGQGMNTEAFFGQGTRLTVV.

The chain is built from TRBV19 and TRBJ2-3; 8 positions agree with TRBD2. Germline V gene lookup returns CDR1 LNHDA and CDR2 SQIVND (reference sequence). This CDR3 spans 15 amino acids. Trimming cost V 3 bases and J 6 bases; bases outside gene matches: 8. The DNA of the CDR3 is TGTGCCAGTAGTATTAGTTCGGGAGGGCCGGATACGCAGTATTTT. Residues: CASSISSGGPDTQYF.

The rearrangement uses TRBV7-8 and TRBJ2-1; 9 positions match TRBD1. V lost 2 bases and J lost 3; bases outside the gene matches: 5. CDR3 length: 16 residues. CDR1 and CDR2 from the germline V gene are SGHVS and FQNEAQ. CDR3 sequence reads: CASSLSWGQGYNEQFF. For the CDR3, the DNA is TGTGCCAGCAGCTTATCATGGGGACAGGGCTACAATGAGCAGTTCTTC.

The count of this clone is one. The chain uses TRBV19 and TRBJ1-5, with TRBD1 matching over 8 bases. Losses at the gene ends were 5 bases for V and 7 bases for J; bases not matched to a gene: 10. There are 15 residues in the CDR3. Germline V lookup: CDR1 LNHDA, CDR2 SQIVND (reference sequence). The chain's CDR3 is CASSPRTGYGQPQHF. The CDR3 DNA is TGTGCCAGTAGTCCTAGGACAGGGTATGGGCAGCCCCAGCATTTT. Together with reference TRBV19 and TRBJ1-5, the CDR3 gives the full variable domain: DGGITQSPKYLFRKEGQNVTLSCEQNLNHDAMYWYRQDPGQGLRLIYYSQIVNDFQKGDIAEGYSVSREKKESFPLTVTSAQKNPTAFYLCASSPRTGYGQPQHFGDGTRLSIL.

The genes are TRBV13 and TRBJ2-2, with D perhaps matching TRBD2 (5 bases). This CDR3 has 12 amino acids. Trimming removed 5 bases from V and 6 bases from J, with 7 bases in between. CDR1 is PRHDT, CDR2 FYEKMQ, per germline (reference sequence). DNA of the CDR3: TGTGCCAGCAGCCGGGATGCCGGGGAGCTGTTTTTT. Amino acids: CASSRDAGELFF.

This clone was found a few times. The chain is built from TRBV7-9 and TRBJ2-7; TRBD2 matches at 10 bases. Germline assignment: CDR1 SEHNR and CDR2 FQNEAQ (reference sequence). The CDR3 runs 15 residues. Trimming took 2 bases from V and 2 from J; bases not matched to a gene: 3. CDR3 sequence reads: CASSLTAGGTYEQYF. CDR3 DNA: TGTGCCAGCAGCTTAACAGCGGGAGGGACCTACGAGCAGTACTTC.

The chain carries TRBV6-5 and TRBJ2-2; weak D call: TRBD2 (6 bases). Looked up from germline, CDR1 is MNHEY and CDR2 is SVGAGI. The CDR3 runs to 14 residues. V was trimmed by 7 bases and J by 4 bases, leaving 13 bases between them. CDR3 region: CASNKQGGTGELFF. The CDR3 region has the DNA TGTGCCAGCAACAAGCAGGGAGGCACCGGGGAGCTGTTTTTT.

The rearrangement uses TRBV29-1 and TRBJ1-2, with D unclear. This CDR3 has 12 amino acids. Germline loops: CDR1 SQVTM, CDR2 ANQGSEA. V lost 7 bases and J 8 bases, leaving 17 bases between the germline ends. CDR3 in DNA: TGCAGCGACATAGACCCTGAGAGAGGCTACACCTTC. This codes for CSDIDPERGYTF.

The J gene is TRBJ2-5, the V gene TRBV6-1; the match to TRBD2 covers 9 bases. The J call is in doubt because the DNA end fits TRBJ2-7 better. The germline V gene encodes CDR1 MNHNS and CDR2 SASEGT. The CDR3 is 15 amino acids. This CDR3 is CASSDGGRAAYEQYF. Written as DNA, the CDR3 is TGTGCCAGCAGTGACGGCGGGAGGGCCGCCTACGAGCAGTACTTC.